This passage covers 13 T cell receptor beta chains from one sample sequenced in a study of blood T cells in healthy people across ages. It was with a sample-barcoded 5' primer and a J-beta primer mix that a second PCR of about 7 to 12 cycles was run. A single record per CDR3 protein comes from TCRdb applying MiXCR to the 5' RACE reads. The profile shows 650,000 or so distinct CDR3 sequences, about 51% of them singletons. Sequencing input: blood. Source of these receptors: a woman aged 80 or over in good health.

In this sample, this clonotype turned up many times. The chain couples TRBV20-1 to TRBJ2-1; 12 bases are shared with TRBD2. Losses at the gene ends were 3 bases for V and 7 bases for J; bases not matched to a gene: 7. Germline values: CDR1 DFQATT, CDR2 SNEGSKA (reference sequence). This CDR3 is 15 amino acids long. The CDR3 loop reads CSARGSSGRENEQFF. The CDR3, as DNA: TGCAGTGCTAGGGGTTCTAGCGGGAGGGAGAATGAGCAGTTCTTC.

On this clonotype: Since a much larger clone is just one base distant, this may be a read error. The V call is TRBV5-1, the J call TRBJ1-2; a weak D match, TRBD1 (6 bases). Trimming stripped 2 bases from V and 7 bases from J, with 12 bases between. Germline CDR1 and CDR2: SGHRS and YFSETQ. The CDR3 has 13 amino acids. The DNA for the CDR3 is TGCGCCAGCAGCTTCAGGGGTGTCTGTGGCTACACCTTC. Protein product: CASSFRGVCGYTF.

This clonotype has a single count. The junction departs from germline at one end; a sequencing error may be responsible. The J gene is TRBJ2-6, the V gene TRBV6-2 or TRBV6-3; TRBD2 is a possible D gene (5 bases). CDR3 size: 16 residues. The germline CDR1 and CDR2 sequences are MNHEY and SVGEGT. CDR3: CASGYSRDSGANVLTF. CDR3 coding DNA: TGTGCCAGCGGTTACTCCCGGGACTCTGGGGCCAACGTCCTGACTTTC.

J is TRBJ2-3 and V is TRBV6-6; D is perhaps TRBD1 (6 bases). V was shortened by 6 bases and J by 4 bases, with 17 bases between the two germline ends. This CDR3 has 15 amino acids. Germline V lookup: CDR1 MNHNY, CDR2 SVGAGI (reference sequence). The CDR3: CASSPDWGRADTQYF. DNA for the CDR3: TGTGCCAGCAGCCCCGATTGGGGGCGCGCAGATACGCAGTATTTT.

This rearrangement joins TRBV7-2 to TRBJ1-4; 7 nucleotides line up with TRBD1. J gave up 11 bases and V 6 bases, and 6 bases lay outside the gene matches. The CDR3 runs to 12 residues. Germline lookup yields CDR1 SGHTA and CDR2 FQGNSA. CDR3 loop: CASSSQGDKLFF. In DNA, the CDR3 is TGTGCCAGCAGTTCCCAGGGGGATAAACTGTTTTTT.

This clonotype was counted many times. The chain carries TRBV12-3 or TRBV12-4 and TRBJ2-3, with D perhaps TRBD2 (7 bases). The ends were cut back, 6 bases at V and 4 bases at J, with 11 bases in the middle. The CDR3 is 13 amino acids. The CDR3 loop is CASSRGAPDTQYF. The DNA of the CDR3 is TGTGCCAGCAGCCGGGGGGCCCCAGATACGCAGTATTTT.

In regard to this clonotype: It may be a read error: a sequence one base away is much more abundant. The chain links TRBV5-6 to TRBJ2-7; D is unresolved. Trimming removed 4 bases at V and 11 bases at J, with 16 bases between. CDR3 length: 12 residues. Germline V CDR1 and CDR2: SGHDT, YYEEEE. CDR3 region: CASSRAGYEKYF. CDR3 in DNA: TGTGCCAGCAGCCGGGCAGGTTACGAAAAGTACTTC.

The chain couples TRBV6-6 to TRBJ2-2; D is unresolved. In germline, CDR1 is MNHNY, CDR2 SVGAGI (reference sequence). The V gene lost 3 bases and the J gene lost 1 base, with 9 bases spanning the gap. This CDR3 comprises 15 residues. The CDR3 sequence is CASSYQGLNTGELFF. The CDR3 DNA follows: TGTGCCAGCAGTTATCAAGGGTTGAACACCGGGGAGCTGTTTTTT.

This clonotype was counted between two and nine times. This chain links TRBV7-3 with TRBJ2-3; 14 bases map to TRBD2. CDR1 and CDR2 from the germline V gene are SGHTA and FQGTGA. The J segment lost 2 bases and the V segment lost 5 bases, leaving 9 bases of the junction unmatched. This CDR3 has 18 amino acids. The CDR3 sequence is CASSPYRGLAGDTDTQYF. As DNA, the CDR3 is TGTGCCAGCAGCCCCTACCGGGGACTAGCGGGGGACACAGATACGCAGTATTTT.

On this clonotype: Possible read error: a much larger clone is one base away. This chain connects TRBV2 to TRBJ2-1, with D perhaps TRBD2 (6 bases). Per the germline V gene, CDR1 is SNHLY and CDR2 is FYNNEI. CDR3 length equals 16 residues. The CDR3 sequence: CASIGVGGIGYNEQVF. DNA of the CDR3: TGTGCCAGCATCGGAGTAGGCGGGATTGGTTACAATGAGCAGGTCTTC. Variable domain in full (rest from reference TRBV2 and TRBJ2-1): EPEVTQTPSHQVTQMGQEVILRCVPISNHLYFYWYRQILGQKVEFLVSFYNNEISEKSEIFDDQFSVERPDGSNFTLKIRSTKLEDSAMYFCASIGVGGIGYNEQVFGPGTRLTVL.

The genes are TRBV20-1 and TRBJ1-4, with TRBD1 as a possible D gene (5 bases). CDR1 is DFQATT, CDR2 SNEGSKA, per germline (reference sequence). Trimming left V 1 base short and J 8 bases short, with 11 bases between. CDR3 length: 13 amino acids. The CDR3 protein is CSARGQTGEKLFF. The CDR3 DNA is TGCAGTGCTAGAGGACAGACTGGAGAAAAACTGTTTTTT.

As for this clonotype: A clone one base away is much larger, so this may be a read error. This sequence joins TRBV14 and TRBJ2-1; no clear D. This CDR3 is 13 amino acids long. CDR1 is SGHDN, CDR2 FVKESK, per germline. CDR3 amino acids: CASGHPVLHEQFF. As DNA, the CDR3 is TGTGCCAGCGGCCATCCCGTTCTCCATGAGCAGTTCTTC.

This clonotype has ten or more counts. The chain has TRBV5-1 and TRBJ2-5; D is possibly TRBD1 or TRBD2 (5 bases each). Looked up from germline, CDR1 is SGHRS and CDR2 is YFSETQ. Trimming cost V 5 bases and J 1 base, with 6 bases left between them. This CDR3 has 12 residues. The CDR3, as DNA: TGCGCCAGCAGGGGACCCCAAGAGACCCAGTACTTC. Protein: CASRGPQETQYF.